This T cell receptor (beta chain) is from a study of blood T cell repertoires in COVID-19. Study as a whole: Samples taken during acute and convalescent COVID-19 were collected in the United States, Italy and Spain. T cells, B-cell-depleted T cells, or PBMCs provided the cDNA or gDNA that served as material.

Germline trimming cut 1 base from V and 11 bases from J; bases unmatched to any gene: 11. The CDR3 is made up of 15 amino acids. Germline lookup yields CDR1 MDHEN and CDR2 SYDVKM. Followed longitudinally, the Seattle patients had been enrolled during active infection. In the authors' workflow: Reference gene primer amplification yielded estimated nucleated cell counts. Method: immunoSEQ multiplex PCR; TCRdb's copy keeps in-frame clones and lacks some. Clonal size and the V and J genes are those of that table, whereas D and trimming came from the DNA. The profile shows some 230,000 clones, about 88% of them singletons.

This TCR was sampled from a woman aged 45 to 65 with COVID-19, enrolled during active disease. The chain has TRBV28 and TRBJ1-1, with TRBD1 matching 9 bases. The sequencing input was peripheral blood. CDR3 region: CASSLYGRDREAAFF. In DNA form, the CDR3 reads TGTGCCAGCAGTTTATATGGCCGGGACAGGGAGGCGGCTTTCTTT.